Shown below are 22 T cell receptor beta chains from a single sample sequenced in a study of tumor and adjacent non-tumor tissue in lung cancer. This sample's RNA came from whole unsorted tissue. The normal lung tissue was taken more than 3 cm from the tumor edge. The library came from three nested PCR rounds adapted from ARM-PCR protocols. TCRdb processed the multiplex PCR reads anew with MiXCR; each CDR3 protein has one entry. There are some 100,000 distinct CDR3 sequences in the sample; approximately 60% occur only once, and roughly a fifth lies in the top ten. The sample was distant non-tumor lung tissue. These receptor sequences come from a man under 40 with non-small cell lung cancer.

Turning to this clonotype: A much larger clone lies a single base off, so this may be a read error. The CDR3 DNA follows: TGTGCCAACAGCCGTTATAACGGGGAGCTGTTTTTT. This encodes CANSRYNGELFF. The chain links TRBV5-6 to TRBJ2-2; D gene uncertain. The CDR3 covers 12 residues. CDR1 SGHDT and CDR2 YYEEEE come from the germline V gene.

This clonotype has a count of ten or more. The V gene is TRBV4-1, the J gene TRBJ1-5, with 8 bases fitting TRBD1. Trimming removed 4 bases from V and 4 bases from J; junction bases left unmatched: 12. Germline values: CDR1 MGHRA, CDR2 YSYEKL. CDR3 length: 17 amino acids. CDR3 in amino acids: CASSRNPGQGQNQPQHF. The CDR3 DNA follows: TGCGCCAGCAGCCGGAACCCTGGACAGGGCCAAAATCAGCCCCAGCATTTT.

The CDR3 sequence is CATSVFRPTSGRTRGDTGELFF. The DNA of the CDR3 is TGTGCCACCAGTGTTTTCAGGCCGACTAGCGGGAGGACGAGGGGTGACACCGGGGAGCTGTTTTTT. The rearrangement uses TRBV24-1 and TRBJ2-2, with 13 bases that match TRBD2. V dropped 5 bases and J dropped 3; count of bases not matched to a gene: 20. The CDR3 spans 22 residues. The V gene's germline CDR1 is KGHDR and CDR2 SFDVKD.

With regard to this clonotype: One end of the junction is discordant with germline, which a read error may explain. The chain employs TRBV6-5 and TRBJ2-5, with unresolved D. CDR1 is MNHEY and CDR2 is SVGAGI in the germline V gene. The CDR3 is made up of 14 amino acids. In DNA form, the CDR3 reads TGTGTCAGCAGACCCCCGGGTCCCCAAGAGACCCAGTACTTC. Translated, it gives CVSRPPGPQETQYF.

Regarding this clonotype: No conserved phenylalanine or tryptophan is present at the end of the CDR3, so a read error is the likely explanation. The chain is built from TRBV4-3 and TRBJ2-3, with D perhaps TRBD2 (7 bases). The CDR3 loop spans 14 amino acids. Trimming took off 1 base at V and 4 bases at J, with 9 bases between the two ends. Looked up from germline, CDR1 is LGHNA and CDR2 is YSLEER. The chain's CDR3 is CASSQVGGADTQYL. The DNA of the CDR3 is TGCGCCAGCAGCCAAGTAGGGGGGGCAGATACGCAGTATTTG.

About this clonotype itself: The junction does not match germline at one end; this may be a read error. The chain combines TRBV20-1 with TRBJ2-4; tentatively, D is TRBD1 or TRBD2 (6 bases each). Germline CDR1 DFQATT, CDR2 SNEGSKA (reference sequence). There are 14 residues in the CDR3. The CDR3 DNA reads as TGCAGTACTAGACACTACAGGGACTGGAACGTTCGGTACTTC. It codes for CSTRHYRDWNVRYF.

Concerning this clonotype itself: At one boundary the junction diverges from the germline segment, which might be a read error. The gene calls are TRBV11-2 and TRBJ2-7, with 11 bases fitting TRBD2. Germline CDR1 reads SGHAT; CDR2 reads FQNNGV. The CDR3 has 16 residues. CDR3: CASSRTSGWQSFEQYF. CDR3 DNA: TGTGCCAGCAGCAGGACTAGCGGGTGGCAATCCTTCGAGCAGTACTTC.

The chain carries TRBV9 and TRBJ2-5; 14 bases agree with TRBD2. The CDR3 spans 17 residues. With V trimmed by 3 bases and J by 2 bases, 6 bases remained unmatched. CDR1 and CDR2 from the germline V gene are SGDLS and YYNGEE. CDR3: CASSGGTSGGLQETQYF. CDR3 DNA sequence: TGTGCCAGCAGCGGAGGGACTAGCGGGGGCCTACAAGAGACCCAGTACTTC.

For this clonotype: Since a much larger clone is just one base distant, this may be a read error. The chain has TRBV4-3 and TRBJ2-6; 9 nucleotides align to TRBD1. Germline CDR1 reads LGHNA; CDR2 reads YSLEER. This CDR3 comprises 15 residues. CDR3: CASSRDRGGANILTF. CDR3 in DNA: TGCGCCAGCAGCCGAGACAGGGGGGGGGCCAACATCCTGACTTTC.

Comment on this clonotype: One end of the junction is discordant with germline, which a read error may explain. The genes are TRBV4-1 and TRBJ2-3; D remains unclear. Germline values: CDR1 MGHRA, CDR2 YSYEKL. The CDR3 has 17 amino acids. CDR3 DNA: TGCGCCAGTAGCCAAGGGTGGCAGGAGATTTATACAGATACGCAGTATTTT. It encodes CASSQGWQEIYTDTQYF.

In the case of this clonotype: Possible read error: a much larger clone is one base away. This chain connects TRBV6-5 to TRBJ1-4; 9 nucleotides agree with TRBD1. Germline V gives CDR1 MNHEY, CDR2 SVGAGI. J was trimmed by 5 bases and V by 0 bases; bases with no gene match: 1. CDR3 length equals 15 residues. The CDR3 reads CASSYSTGGNEKLFF. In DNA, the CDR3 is TGTGCCAGCAGTTACTCGACAGGGGGGAATGAAAAACTGTTTTTT.

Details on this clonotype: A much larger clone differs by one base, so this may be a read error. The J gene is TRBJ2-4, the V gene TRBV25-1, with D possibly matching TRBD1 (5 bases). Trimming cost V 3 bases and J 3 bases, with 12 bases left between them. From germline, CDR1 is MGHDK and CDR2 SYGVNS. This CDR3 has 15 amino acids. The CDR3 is CASSETALVKNIQYF. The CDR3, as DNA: TGTGCCAGCAGTGAGACAGCCCTAGTCAAAAACATTCAGTACTTC.

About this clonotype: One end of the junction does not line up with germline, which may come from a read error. CDR3 residues: CSVRETGLNEQFF. In nucleotides, the CDR3 is TGCAGTGTTAGAGAGACAGGGCTCAATGAGCAGTTCTTC. The chain has TRBV20-1 and TRBJ2-1; 7 bases are a match to TRBD1. CDR3 length: 13 residues. In germline, CDR1 is DFQATT, CDR2 SNEGSKA (reference sequence).

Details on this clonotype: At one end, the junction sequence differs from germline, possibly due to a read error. The CDR3, as DNA: TGTGCCAGCAGATTAGGCGGGAGAGGCAACGGGCAGTACTTC. This translates into CASRLGGRGNGQYF. The V call is TRBV11-2, the J call TRBJ2-7; 7 bases map to TRBD2. The germline gives CDR1 SGHAT, CDR2 FQNNGV. This CDR3 is 14 amino acids long. The variable domain in full, completed from reference TRBV11-2 and TRBJ2-7, reads EAGVAQSPRYKIIEKRQSVAFWCNPISGHATLYWYQQILGQGPKLLIQFQNNGVVDDSQLPKDRFSAERLKGVDSTLKIQPAKLEDSAVYLCASRLGGRGNGQYFGPGTRLTVT.

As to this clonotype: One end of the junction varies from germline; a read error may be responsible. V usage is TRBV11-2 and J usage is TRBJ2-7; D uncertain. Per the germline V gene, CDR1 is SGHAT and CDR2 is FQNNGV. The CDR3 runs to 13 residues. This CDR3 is CASSFHEAYEPYF. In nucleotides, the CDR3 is TGTGCCAGCAGCTTCCACGAAGCCTACGAGCCGTACTTC.

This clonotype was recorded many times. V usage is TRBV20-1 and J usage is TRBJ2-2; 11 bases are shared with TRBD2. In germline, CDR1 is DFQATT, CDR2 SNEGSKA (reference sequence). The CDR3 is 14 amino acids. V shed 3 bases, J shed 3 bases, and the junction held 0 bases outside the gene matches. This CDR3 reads CSARTSGDTGELFF. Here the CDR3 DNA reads TGCAGTGCTAGGACTAGCGGGGACACCGGGGAGCTGTTTTTT.

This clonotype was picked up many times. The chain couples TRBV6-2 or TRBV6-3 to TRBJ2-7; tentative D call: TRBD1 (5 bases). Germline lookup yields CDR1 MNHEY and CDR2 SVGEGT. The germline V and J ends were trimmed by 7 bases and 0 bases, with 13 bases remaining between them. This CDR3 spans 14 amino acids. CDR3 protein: CASKDQGISYEQYF. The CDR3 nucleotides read TGTGCCAGCAAGGATCAGGGTATCTCCTACGAGCAGTACTTC.

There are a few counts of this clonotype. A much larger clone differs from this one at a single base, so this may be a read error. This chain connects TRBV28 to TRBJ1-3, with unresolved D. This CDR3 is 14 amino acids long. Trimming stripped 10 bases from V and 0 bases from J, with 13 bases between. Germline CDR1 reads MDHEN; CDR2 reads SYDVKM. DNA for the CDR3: TGTGCCACCCGTCCGTCAAACTCTGGAAACACCATATATTTT. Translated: CATRPSNSGNTIYF.

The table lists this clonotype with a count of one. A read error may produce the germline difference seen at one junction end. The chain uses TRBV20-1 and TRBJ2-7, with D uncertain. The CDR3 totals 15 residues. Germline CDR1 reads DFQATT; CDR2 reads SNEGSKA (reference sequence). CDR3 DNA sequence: TGCAATGCTAGAGATATTTATGAGGAGTTCGGCGAGCAGTATTTC. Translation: CNARDIYEEFGEQYF.

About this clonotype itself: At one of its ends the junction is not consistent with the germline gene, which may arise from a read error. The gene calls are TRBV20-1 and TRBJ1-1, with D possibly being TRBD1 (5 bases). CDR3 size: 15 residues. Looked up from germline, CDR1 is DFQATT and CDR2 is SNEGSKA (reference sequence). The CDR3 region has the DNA TGCAGTGCTATCCCCACACTGGGGCCGAACACTGAAGCTTACTTT. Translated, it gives CSAIPTLGPNTEAYF.

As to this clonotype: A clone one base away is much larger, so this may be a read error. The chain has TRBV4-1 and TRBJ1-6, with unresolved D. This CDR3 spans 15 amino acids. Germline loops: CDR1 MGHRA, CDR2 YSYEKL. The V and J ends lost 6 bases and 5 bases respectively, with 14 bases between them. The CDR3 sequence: CASRPLPHDNSPLHF. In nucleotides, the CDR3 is TGCGCCAGCAGGCCCCTTCCCCACGATAATTCACCCCTCCACTTT.

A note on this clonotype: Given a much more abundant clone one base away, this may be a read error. CDR3 nucleotides: TGTGCCAGCAGTCCCGGTCGACAGTCTTACGGTGAAAAACAGTTTTTT. Protein product: CASSPGRQSYGEKQFF. The chain links TRBV6-2 or TRBV6-3 to TRBJ1-4, with D perhaps matching TRBD1 (5 bases). Looked up from germline, CDR1 is MNHEY and CDR2 is SVGEGT. The CDR3 has 16 amino acids.